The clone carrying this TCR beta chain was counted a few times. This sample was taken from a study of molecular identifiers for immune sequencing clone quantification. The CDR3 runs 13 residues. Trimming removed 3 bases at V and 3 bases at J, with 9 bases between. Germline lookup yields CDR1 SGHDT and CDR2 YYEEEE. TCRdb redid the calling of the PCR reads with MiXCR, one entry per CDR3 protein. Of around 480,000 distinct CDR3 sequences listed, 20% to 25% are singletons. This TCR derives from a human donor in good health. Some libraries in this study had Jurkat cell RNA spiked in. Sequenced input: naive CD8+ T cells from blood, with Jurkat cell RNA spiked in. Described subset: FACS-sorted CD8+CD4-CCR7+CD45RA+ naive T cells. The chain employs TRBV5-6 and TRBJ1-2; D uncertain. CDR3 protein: CASSSLGDYGYTF. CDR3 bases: TGTGCCAGCAGCTCCCTGGGCGACTATGGCTACACCTTC.